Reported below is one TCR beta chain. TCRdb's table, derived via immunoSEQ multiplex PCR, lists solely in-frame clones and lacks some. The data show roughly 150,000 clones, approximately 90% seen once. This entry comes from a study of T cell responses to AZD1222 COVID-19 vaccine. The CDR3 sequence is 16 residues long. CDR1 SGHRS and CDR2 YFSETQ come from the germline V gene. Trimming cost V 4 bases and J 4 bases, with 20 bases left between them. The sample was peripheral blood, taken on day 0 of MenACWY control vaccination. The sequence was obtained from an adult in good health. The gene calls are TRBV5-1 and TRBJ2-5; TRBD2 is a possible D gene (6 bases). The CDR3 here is CASSQLRVGGPETQYF. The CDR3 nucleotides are TGCGCCAGCAGCCAGCTTCGGGTGGGGGGTCCAGAGACCCAGTACTTC. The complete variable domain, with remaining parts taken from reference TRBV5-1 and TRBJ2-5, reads KAGVTQTPRYLIKTRGQQVTLSCSPISGHRSVSWYQQTPGQGLQFLFEYFSETQRNKGNFPGRFSGRQFSNSRSEMNVSTLELGDSALYLCASSQLRVGGPETQYFGPGTRLLVL.